These 9 T cell receptor beta chains share one sample of origin, sequenced in a study of shared clonotypes between healthy human individuals. The assay was immunoSEQ multiplex PCR, and TCRdb's table has in-frame clones only and misses some. The sample consists of around 1.5 million clones, around 98% of them appearing once. Sample: naive CD4+ T cells sorted from blood. Indicated subset: CD45RA+ positively selected. The origin of the receptors is a man aged 30-40 years in good health.

CDR3 sequence reads: CASSQAAGQSSYNEQFF. The DNA for the CDR3 is TGTGCCAGCAGCCAAGCGGCAGGACAAAGCTCCTACAATGAGCAGTTCTTC. V usage is TRBV4-2 and J usage is TRBJ2-1; D is possibly TRBD1 (5 bases). Germline-derived CDR1 and CDR2 are LGHNA and YNFKEQ. The CDR3 spans 17 residues. V shed 1 base and J shed 0 bases, with 13 bases lying between them.

V gene TRBV18 combines with J gene TRBJ1-1; 11 nucleotides line up with TRBD1. Trimming cost V 3 bases and J 0 bases; bases outside gene matches: 3. The CDR3 has 16 residues. Germline V lookup: CDR1 KGHSH, CDR2 LQKENI. The CDR3, as DNA: TGTGCCAGCTCACCTGGACAGGGGGCGTTGAACACTGAAGCTTTCTTT. The encoded protein is CASSPGQGALNTEAFF.

Regarding this clone: The identical CDR3 is also encoded by other nucleotide sequences in the sample. The CDR3 here is CASSQDSYNEQFF. The CDR3 nucleotides are TGCGCCAGCAGCCAAGATTCTTACAATGAGCAGTTCTTC. The rearrangement uses TRBV4-1 and TRBJ2-1; D uncertain. The CDR3 totals 13 residues. Trimming took 0 bases from V and 4 from J, leaving 4 bases between them. Germline CDR1 and CDR2: MGHRA and YSYEKL.

J is TRBJ2-5 and V is TRBV11-2; weak D call: TRBD1 (6 bases). This CDR3 has 14 amino acids. The germline V gene encodes CDR1 SGHAT and CDR2 FQNNGV. Deletions cut 7 bases from V and 3 bases from J, with 15 bases between. The CDR3 loop reads CASNQDRSEETQYF. The CDR3, as DNA: TGTGCCAGCAATCAAGACAGGTCGGAAGAGACCCAGTACTTC.

The chain combines TRBV9 with TRBJ2-3; D might be TRBD1 or TRBD2, each matching 5 bases. This CDR3 region has 15 residues. Trimming cost V 4 bases and J 2 bases, with 14 bases left between them. CDR1 SGDLS and CDR2 YYNGEE come from the germline V gene. The CDR3 region is CASSNRDRATDTQYF. The CDR3 DNA reads as TGTGCCAGCAGCAACCGGGACCGGGCCACAGATACGCAGTATTTT.

The CDR3 sequence: CASSTLRGGSDEKLFF. The CDR3 nucleotides are TGTGCCAGCAGTACACTCAGGGGAGGTTCGGATGAAAAACTGTTTTTT. The genes are TRBV27 and TRBJ1-4; D possibly corresponds to TRBD1 (6 bases). CDR1 and CDR2 from the germline V gene are MNHEY and SMNVEV (reference sequence). V shed 5 bases and J shed 6 bases, with 19 bases lying between them. The CDR3 contains 16 residues.

The chain combines TRBV6-5 with TRBJ2-7; possible D gene TRBD2, 5 bases. Germline V CDR1 and CDR2: MNHEY, SVGAGI. The CDR3 contains 14 residues. V shed 5 bases and J shed 0 bases, with 11 bases lying between them. DNA of the CDR3: TGTGCCAGCAGTCCTAGAGCGGTCTCCTACGAGCAGTACTTC. This gives the protein CASSPRAVSYEQYF.

The CDR3 spells CASSLQTVYEQYF. For the CDR3, the DNA is TGTGCCAGCAGTTTGCAGACTGTTTACGAGCAGTACTTC. The chain recombines TRBV6-6 with TRBJ2-5, with D uncertain. The DNA end is more similar to TRBJ2-7, so the J call may be wrong. The CDR3 has 13 residues. The V gene's germline CDR1 is MNHNY and CDR2 SVGAGI (reference sequence).

Comments on this clone: Other DNA sequences in the same sample also yield this CDR3. The CDR3 here is CASSPRSSYNEQFF. The DNA for the CDR3 is TGTGCCAGCAGCCCGCGGAGCTCCTACAATGAGCAGTTCTTC. The chain has TRBV5-4 and TRBJ2-1; no clear D. The CDR3 contains 14 residues. Germline V gene lookup returns CDR1 SGHNT and CDR2 YYREEE (reference sequence). Deletions cut 4 bases from V and 0 bases from J, with 8 bases between.